The source of this TCR beta chain is a study of blood T cells in healthy people across ages. For the second PCR, which ran for roughly 7 to 11 cycles, a sample-barcoded 5' primer and a J-beta primer mix were used. TCRdb redid the calling of the 5' RACE reads with MiXCR, one entry per CDR3 protein. The sample holds 590,000 or so distinct CDR3 sequences, about 30% seen once. This clonotype was recorded many times. What it recognizes is unknown. Study-wide points: Across samples, TCR beta diversity tracked strongly with naive T cell percentage. Per-million-T-cell TCR beta diversity fell roughly linearly with age. In the absence of known donor CMV status, changes in expanded clonotypes were possibly confounded.

CDR1 is MNHEY, CDR2 SVGAGI, per germline. With 6 bases removed from V and 0 bases from J, the gap between germline ends came to 11 bases. This CDR3 is built from 14 residues. About 10 milliliters of peripheral blood were drawn from each donor into EDTA-treated tubes. Input material: blood. The chain links TRBV6-5 to TRBJ1-1; unclear D gene. This clonotype was obtained from a woman over 75 in good health. CDR3 nucleotides: TGTGCCAGCAGCCGCGGACGCTTGAACACTGAAGCTTTCTTT. This codes for CASSRGRLNTEAFF.